The subject of this entry is one T cell receptor beta chain. The method was immunoSEQ multiplex PCR; TCRdb's version includes in-frame clones alone and lacks a portion of them. The data hold roughly 100,000 clones, with roughly nine tenths observed a single time. The data were taken from a study of T cell changes during pregnancy in multiple sclerosis. The CDR3 loop spans 16 amino acids. V dropped 2 bases and J dropped 3 bases, with 16 bases sitting between them. Germline V gene sequence: CDR1 SGHDN, CDR2 FVKESK. This TCR derives from a female donor with multiple sclerosis, enrolled in a pregnancy study. The sample was peripheral blood, taken before pregnancy. The chain uses TRBV14 and TRBJ1-2; the D gene is possibly TRBD1 (6 bases). This CDR3 reads CASSQRGGRPYYGYTF. DNA for the CDR3: TGTGCCAGCAGCCAAAGAGGGGGACGCCCGTACTATGGCTACACCTTC.